Presented here are 2 T cell receptor beta chains from one specimen sequenced in a study of cytomegalovirus exposure and HLA in healthy donors. In the PCR, 60 Vbeta and 13 Jbeta primers were used. Sequencing used immunoSEQ multiplex PCR; TCRdb keeps in-frame clones, though not all of them. The sample has 100,000 to 120,000 clones; approximately 70% are singletons. Material: PBMCs. Receptors were obtained from a man aged 25-45 years in good health and CMV-seronegative.

This clone occurred a few times. The CDR3 sequence: CASSRSAGGPPYEQYF. The DNA for the CDR3 is TGCGCCAGCAGCCGGTCAGCGGGAGGGCCACCCTACGAGCAGTACTTC. The chain carries TRBV4-3 and TRBJ2-7, with 10 bases that match TRBD2. This CDR3 comprises 16 residues. The germline V gene has CDR1 LGHNA and CDR2 YSLEER. V dropped 4 bases and J dropped 2; count of bases not matched to a gene: 8.

This chain joins TRBV2 and TRBJ2-7, with 7 bases fitting TRBD1. This CDR3 is 13 amino acids long. The V and J ends lost 6 bases and 1 base, in that order; junction bases with no gene match: 3. Germline V gene sequence: CDR1 SNHLY, CDR2 FYNNEI. The CDR3 DNA is TGTGCCAGCAGGGTGACAGGGTCCTACGAGCAGTACTTC. Its protein is CASRVTGSYEQYF.